This T cell receptor beta chain comes out of a study of PD-1 blockade in classical Hodgkin lymphoma. Study outcomes and limitations: Newly diagnosed patients were said to have less baseline TCR diversity than healthy donors did. Patients were excluded if nivolumab began under 1 year after ASCT (the autologous transplant).

With V trimmed by 1 base and J by 4 bases, 12 bases remained unmatched. Germline assignment: CDR1 MNHEY and CDR2 SMNVEV (reference sequence). There are 18 residues in the CDR3. Assay used: immunoSEQ multiplex PCR; TCRdb lists only in-frame clones, some missing. The sample holds some 41,000 clones, roughly 70% seen once. On this clone itself: Its antigen is still unknown.

Every one of the patients relapsed after autologous stem cell transplantation (brentuximab vedotin exposure was variable). This clonotype was sampled from a human donor with classical Hodgkin lymphoma. V gene TRBV27 combines with J gene TRBJ2-5, with 10 bases identical to TRBD2. Sequenced material: peripheral blood mononuclear cells (PBMCs), taken before the second cycle of nivolumab. In nucleotides, the CDR3 is TGTGCCAGCAGTTTATACCCCCCGGCTAGCGGGAGAGGAGAGACCCAGTACTTC. This gives the protein CASSLYPPASGRGETQYF.